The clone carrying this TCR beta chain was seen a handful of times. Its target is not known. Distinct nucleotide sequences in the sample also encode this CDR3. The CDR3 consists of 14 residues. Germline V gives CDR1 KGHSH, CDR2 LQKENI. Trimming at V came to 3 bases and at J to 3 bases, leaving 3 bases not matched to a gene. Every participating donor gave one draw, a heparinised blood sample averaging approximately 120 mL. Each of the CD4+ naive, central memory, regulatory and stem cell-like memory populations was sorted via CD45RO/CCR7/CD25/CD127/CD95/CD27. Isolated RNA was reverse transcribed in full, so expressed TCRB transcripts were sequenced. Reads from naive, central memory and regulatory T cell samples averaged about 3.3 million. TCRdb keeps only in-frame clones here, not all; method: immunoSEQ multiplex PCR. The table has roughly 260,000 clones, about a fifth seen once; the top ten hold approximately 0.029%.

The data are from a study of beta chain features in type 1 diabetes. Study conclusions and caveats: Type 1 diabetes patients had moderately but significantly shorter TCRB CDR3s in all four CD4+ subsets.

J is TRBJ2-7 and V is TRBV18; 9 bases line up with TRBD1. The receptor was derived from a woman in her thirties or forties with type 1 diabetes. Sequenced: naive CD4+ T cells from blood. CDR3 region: CASSPPTGGYEQYF. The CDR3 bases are TGTGCCAGCTCACCTCCGACAGGGGGCTACGAGCAGTACTTC.